This T cell receptor beta chain was sequenced for a study of technical replicates of blood from a handful of donors. Data came from immunoSEQ multiplex PCR; TCRdb stores just in-frame clones and leaves some out. The sample carries tens of thousands of clones, around 96% recorded once. CDR1 and CDR2 from the germline V gene are SQVTM and ANQGSEA. V lost 4 bases to trimming and J lost 2 bases, with 12 bases between them. CDR3 length: 14 amino acids. Sequenced input: T cells isolated from PBMCs. The receptor was isolated from a human donor in good health. This chain links TRBV29-1 with TRBJ2-1; D remains unclear. CDR3 DNA sequence: TGCAGCGTTGGGTCTTTGAGTACCTACAATGAGCAGTTCTTC. This codes for CSVGSLSTYNEQFF.